This paragraph reports one T cell receptor beta chain. The antigen is unknown. This entry is derived from a study of multiple sclerosis patients with progressive multifocal leukoencephalopathy. Study-wide results and caveats: Before and during natalizumab, the clones expanded at PML already existed.

The assay was immunoSEQ multiplex PCR, and TCRdb's table has in-frame clones only and misses some. The data hold 25,000 to 35,000 clones, with around 90% observed a single time. Sample time point: before natalizumab initiation. Germline values: CDR1 MGHDK, CDR2 SYGVNS. Between the trimmed V and J ends, which lost 2 bases and 7 bases, there was a span of 12 bases. The CDR3 is 14 residues long. This clonotype was sampled from a human donor with multiple sclerosis. The chain carries TRBV25-1 and TRBJ1-5; no reliable D call. The sequencing sample was made of PBMCs. CDR3 amino acids: CASSEGVGAQPQHF. The CDR3 region has the DNA TGTGCCAGCAGTGAAGGGGTGGGCGCGCAGCCCCAGCATTTT.